The clone carrying this TCR beta chain appeared many times. What it binds is unknown. The data were taken from a study of spatial heterogeneity in lung cancer. Findings of the study overall: Mutation counts in tumors were tracked by counts of expanded intratumoral alpha and beta TCRs.

Indicated time point: sample taken at primary tumor resection. After removal of 5 bases from V and 4 bases from J, the junction contained 5 bases not matched to a gene. This CDR3 has 14 amino acids. The germline V gene encodes CDR1 MGHRA and CDR2 YSYEKL. TCRdb processed the 5' RACE reads anew with MiXCR; each CDR3 protein has one entry. This repertoire shows some 96,000 distinct CDR3 sequences, 3.5% to 5% found once; its top ten account for about 20%. The clonotype was recovered from a male donor with early-stage non-small cell lung cancer. The sample was lung tumor tissue, taken at surgery. The rearrangement joins TRBV4-1 to TRBJ2-1; TRBD1 agrees at 7 bases. The DNA for the CDR3 is TGCGCCAGCAGCTTGCTGGGACAGTACAATGAGCAGTTCTTC. It translates to CASSLLGQYNEQFF.